The clone carrying this T cell receptor (beta chain) was detected a few times. This sample stems from a study of blood T cell repertoires in COVID-19. Study-level information: Sources were T cells, B-cell-depleted T cells, or PBMCs; the material itself was cDNA or gDNA.

There are 14 residues in the CDR3. Germline values: CDR1 SEHNR, CDR2 FQNEAQ (reference sequence). V lost 2 bases to trimming and J lost 4 bases; unmatched junction nucleotides: 3. Per the authors' pipeline: Reference gene primer amplification yielded estimated nucleated cell counts. Assay: immunoSEQ multiplex PCR; the TCRdb copy retains only in-frame clones and omits some. V and J calls and clone size are as listed in that table; D and trimming were resolved from the DNA. Of around 140,000 clones in the sample, 88% are singletons; the top ten hold around 28%. The specimen sequenced was peripheral blood. The receptor comes from a human donor in a cohort sampled during active COVID-19. The chain joins TRBV7-9 to TRBJ1-2, with TRBD1 matching 8 bases. The CDR3 is CASSLIDRGYGYTF. The CDR3 DNA reads as TGTGCCAGCAGCTTAATAGACAGGGGCTATGGCTACACCTTC.